This T cell receptor (beta chain) was obtained from a study of molecular identifiers for immune sequencing clone quantification. Across the whole study: The replicates split RNA from roughly 20,000 or 100,000 naive CD8 cells five ways and sequenced four. General study points: Even with around 1 million naive cells present, spiked Jurkat TCR RNA from one cell was reportedly detectable.

This clonotype was counted only a few times. Its antigen is as yet unknown. For naive CD8 T cells, sorting used the CD8+CD4-CCR7+CD45RA+ phenotype. Preparation of the bulk TCR libraries relied on previously described methods and listed TCR primers. TCRdb re-called the PCR reads with MiXCR, one entry per CDR3 protein. The repertoire holds 490,000 or so distinct CDR3 sequences, with about a quarter as singletons. The sequencing sample was made of naive CD8+ T cells from blood, with Jurkat cell RNA spiked in. The sample's subset: FACS-sorted CD8+CD4-CCR7+CD45RA+ naive T cells. This TCR was sampled from a human donor in good health. Some libraries in this study had Jurkat cell RNA spiked in.

CDR3 in amino acids: CASSQDETSGRFGVKTQYF. CDR3 DNA sequence: TGTGCCAGCAGCCAAGATGAGACTAGCGGGAGGTTTGGAGTAAAGACCCAGTACTTC. V usage is TRBV4-2 and J usage is TRBJ2-5; 13 bases fit TRBD2. Looked up from germline, CDR1 is LGHNA and CDR2 is YNFKEQ. The J segment lost 6 bases and the V segment lost 0 bases, leaving 13 bases of the junction unmatched. The CDR3 is 19 residues long.